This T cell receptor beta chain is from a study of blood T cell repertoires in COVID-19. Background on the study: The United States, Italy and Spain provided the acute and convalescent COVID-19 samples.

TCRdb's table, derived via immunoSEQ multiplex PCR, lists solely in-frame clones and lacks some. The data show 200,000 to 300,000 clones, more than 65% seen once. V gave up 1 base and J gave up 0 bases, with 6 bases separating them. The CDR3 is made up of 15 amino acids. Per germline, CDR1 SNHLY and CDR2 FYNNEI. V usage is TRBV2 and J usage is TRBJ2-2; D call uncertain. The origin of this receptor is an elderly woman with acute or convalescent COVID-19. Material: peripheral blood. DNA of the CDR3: TGTGCCAGCAGTGAAGACGGAGCGAACACCGGGGAGCTGTTTTTT. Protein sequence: CASSEDGANTGELFF.